A single sample gave rise to the 3 T cell receptor beta chains below, sequenced in a study of T cells after yellow fever vaccination. MiXCR was run by TCRdb on the 5' RACE reads, yielding one entry per CDR3 protein. Among under 400,000 distinct CDR3 sequences listed, around 10% were seen once. This material consisted of PBMCs, taken on the day of the first yellow fever vaccination. Receptors originate from a man in his late teens or twenties who received the YFV17D yellow fever vaccine.

The chain couples TRBV29-1 to TRBJ1-2, with D possibly matching TRBD1 (6 bases). Germline CDR1 is SQVTM and CDR2 is ANQGSEA. V dropped 2 bases and J dropped 7 bases, with 14 bases sitting between them. The CDR3 has 13 residues. The CDR3 here is CSVESQGRGGYTF. The DNA of the CDR3 is TGCAGCGTTGAAAGTCAGGGGAGAGGTGGCTACACCTTC.

The V call is TRBV5-1, the J call TRBJ2-1, with D possibly matching TRBD1 (6 bases). The CDR3 runs to 14 residues. The germline gives CDR1 SGHRS, CDR2 YFSETQ. V was trimmed by 2 bases and J by 3 bases, leaving 9 bases between them. The CDR3, as DNA: TGCGCCAGCAGCTTTGTGACAGGCTACAATGAGCAGTTCTTC. It encodes CASSFVTGYNEQFF.

This clonotype was detected only a few times. The V gene is TRBV5-1, the J gene TRBJ2-5; 7 nucleotides align to TRBD2. The CDR3 has 15 amino acids. Unmatched junction bases numbered 6, after V lost 0 bases and J lost 4 bases. In germline, CDR1 is SGHRS, CDR2 YFSETQ. The CDR3: CASSLDPAGVETQYF. The DNA for the CDR3 is TGCGCCAGCAGCTTGGACCCGGCGGGGGTAGAGACCCAGTACTTC.